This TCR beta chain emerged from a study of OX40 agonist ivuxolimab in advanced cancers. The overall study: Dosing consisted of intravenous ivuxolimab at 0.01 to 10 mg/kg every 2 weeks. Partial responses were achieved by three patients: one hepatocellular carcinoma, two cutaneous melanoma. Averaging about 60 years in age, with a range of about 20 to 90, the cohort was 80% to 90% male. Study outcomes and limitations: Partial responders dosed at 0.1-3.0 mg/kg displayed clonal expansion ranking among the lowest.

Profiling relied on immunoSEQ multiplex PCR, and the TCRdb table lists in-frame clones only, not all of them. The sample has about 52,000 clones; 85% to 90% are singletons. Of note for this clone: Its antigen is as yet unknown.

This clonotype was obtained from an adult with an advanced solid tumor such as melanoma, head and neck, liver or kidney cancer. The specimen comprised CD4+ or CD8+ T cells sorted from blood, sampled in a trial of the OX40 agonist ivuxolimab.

In nucleotides, the CDR3 is TGTGCCAGCAGTCTTAGGTCAGGGCGTGAAAAACTGTTTTTT. It translates to CASSLRSGREKLFF. The chain combines TRBV7-8 with TRBJ1-4; the D gene is possibly TRBD1 (5 bases). CDR1 is SGHVS and CDR2 is FQNEAQ in the germline V gene. V was cut by 6 bases and J by 7 bases, with 15 bases left in between. The CDR3 has 14 residues.